Below, 2 T cell receptor beta chains from the same sample are listed, as sequenced in a study of Graves' ophthalmopathy and Graves' hyperthyroidism. Using RNA transcripts, the TCR beta CDR3 regions were amplified. An initial RT-PCR round employing HTBI primers preceded a second-round multiplex PCR. TCRdb independently ran MiXCR on the multiplex PCR reads; one entry per CDR3 protein. The sample records 660,000 or so distinct CDR3 sequences, about two fifths being singletons. Sequenced sample: peripheral blood. Receptors originate from an adult man with Graves' ophthalmopathy.

This clonotype was recorded at least ten times. The rearrangement joins TRBV10-3 to TRBJ2-2, with a weak D call TRBD2 (5 bases). CDR3 length equals 15 residues. Germline V CDR1 and CDR2: ENHRY, SYGVKD. The V gene lost 6 bases and the J gene lost 0 bases, with 11 bases spanning the gap. The CDR3 DNA reads TGTGCCATCAGCGGAGGCAACTCGAACACCGGGGAGCTGTTTTTT. This sequence encodes CAISGGNSNTGELFF.

The chain joins TRBV7-2 to TRBJ1-4; 9 bases agree with TRBD1. This CDR3 region has 15 residues. From germline, CDR1 is SGHTA and CDR2 FQGNSA. V lost 7 bases, J lost 0 bases, and 3 bases stayed unmatched. CDR3 amino acids: CASNRQGATNEKLFF. The CDR3 bases are TGTGCCAGCAACCGACAGGGGGCAACTAATGAAAAACTGTTTTTT.